A selection of T cell receptor beta chains follows, all from one sample in a study of a mutant IDH1 vaccine in newly diagnosed glioma. Clones were sequenced by immunoSEQ multiplex PCR, and TCRdb holds only the in-frame ones, with some missing. Altogether approximately 70,000 clones are present, roughly 84% being singletons, with the ten largest covering 13%. Antigens for these TCRs are unknown. The source was PBMCs, collected from a glioma patient whose treatment included an IDH1 peptide vaccine. The source is a man younger than 30 with glioma. Each CDR3 is given with its conserved first and last residue. The D gene is left open where the match is weak. Clone sizes are given selectively: once, few, many, or a class where the clone is expanded.

d_call | j_call | v_call | clone_size | cdr3_nt | cdr3_aa
NA | TRBJ2-1 | TRBV4-2 | NA | TGTGCCAGCAGCCAAAATGGGGTGCATGAGCAGTTCTTC | CASSQNGVHEQFF
NA | TRBJ1-1 | TRBV2 | NA | TGTGCCAGCAGTGTCAGAGGTAGGACTGAAGCTTTCTTT | CASSVRGRTEAFF
TRBD2 | TRBJ2-5 | TRBV4-3 | NA | TGCGCCAGCAGCCAAGATCGAGCGGGGTACCAAGAGACCCAGTACTTC | CASSQDRAGYQETQYF
NA | TRBJ1-6 | TRBV9 | NA | TGTGCCAGCAGCGTAGGCAGGGTCAATTCACCCCTCCACTTT | CASSVGRVNSPLHF
NA | TRBJ2-3 | TRBV7-2 | NA | TGTGCCAGCAGCTTAGCCTCAGGGCCAGATACGCAGTATTTT | CASSLASGPDTQYF
NA | TRBJ2-3 | TRBV7-9 | NA | TGTGCCAGCAGCTTAGGAGCAGATACGCAGTATTTT | CASSLGADTQYF
TRBD1 | TRBJ1-1 | TRBV30 | NA | TGTGCCTGGAGTGAACAGGACAGGAAGGGTGGTGAAGCTTTCTTT | CAWSEQDRKGGEAFF
NA | TRBJ1-1 | TRBV9 | NA | TGTGCCAGCAGCGGAACTTTTATGAACACTGAAGCTTTCTTT | CASSGTFMNTEAFF
NA | TRBJ2-1 | TRBV5-1 | NA | TGCGCCAGCAGCCCCCCGCGGGGAAGCGCCTACAATGAGCAGTTCTTC | CASSPPRGSAYNEQFF
NA | TRBJ1-2 | TRBV12-5 | NA | TGTGCTAGTGGTTTGGTCATCGACAGGTTCGATGGCTACACCTTC | CASGLVIDRFDGYTF
NA | TRBJ1-6 | TRBV5-6 | NA | TGTGCCAGCCGCCTCCGATCCTATAATTCACCCCTCCACTTT | CASRLRSYNSPLHF
NA | TRBJ1-1 | TRBV19 | once | TGTGCCAGTAGTGGGGGACTTCCGATTCTCATGAACACTGAAGCTTTCTTT | CASSGGLPILMNTEAFF
TRBD2 | TRBJ2-7 | TRBV14 | NA | TGTGCCAGCAGCCTAACTAGCGGGAGTACCGAGCAGTACTTC | CASSLTSGSTEQYF
NA | TRBJ1-3 | TRBV6-5 | NA | TGTGCCAGCAGTTCTGCAGGCACCTACTCTGGAAACACCATATATTTT | CASSSAGTYSGNTIYF
NA | TRBJ2-3 | TRBV7-2 | NA | TGTGCCAGCAGCTTCCTTGGGGTTAGCACAGATACGCAGTATTTT | CASSFLGVSTDTQYF
NA | TRBJ2-3 | TRBV18 | NA | TGTGCCAGCTCACGCTCGGATACGCAGTATTTT | CASSRSDTQYF
NA | TRBJ1-2 | TRBV7-2 | NA | TGTGCCAGCAGCCCCCCCAACAGGGACGGTGGCTACACCTTC | CASSPPNRDGGYTF
TRBD1 | TRBJ2-6 | TRBV5-1 | NA | TGCGCCAGCACCTCGGCGAGGGACAGGAAGACTTTTGCCCGATCTGGGGCCAACGTCCTGACTTTC | CASTSARDRKTFARSGANVLTF
NA | TRBJ1-3 | TRBV28 | NA | TGTGCCAGTTCGGGTCGGGGGAGAACTGGAAACACCATATATTTT | CASSGRGRTGNTIYF
TRBD2 | TRBJ2-1 | TRBV28 | NA | TGTGCCAGCAGCCGACCTCTAAAGCGGGAGAGAAACAATGAGCAGTTCTTC | CASSRPLKRERNNEQFF
TRBD2 | TRBJ2-2 | TRBV7-9 | NA | TGTGCCAGCAGCGGGACTAGCGGGAGTCACACCGGGGAGCTGTTTTTT | CASSGTSGSHTGELFF
TRBD1 | TRBJ1-1 | TRBV5-5 | NA | TGTGCCAGCAGCTTCGAGGACAGGATGAACACTGAAGCTTTCTTT | CASSFEDRMNTEAFF
TRBD2 | TRBJ2-1 | TRBV19 | NA | TGTGCCAGTAGTTCGGCTAGCGGGGGTACTAATGAGCAGTTCTTC | CASSSASGGTNEQFF
NA | TRBJ1-1 | TRBV6-5 | NA | TGTGCCAGCAGGGGCCTCGGGGGGCTCCGGACTGAAGCTTTCTTT | CASRGLGGLRTEAFF
NA | TRBJ1-4 | TRBV13 | NA | TGTGCCAGCAGCCTCCGAGGCAGGCGGGGGGAAAAACTGTTTTTT | CASSLRGRRGEKLFF
NA | TRBJ1-3 | TRBV9 | NA | TGTGCCAGCAGCGTGGCGGGGGCTGGAAACACCATATATTTT | CASSVAGAGNTIYF
NA | TRBJ1-2 | TRBV4-3 | NA | TGCGCCAGCAGCCAAGATTCTAGGGCGGGGGGCGCTTATGGCTACACCTTC | CASSQDSRAGGAYGYTF
TRBD1 | TRBJ2-2 | TRBV9 | NA | TGTGCCAGCTCCAGAGGGGGACAGGGAAACACCGGGGAGCTGTTTTTT | CASSRGGQGNTGELFF
NA | TRBJ2-2 | TRBV5-4 | NA | TGTGCCAGCAGCTTGAAACAGGGGAACACCGGGGAGCTGTTTTTT | CASSLKQGNTGELFF
NA | TRBJ2-5 | TRBV7-9 | NA | TGTGCCAGCAGCTTAGTTGAAGAGTTGACCCAGTACTTC | CASSLVEELTQYF
NA | TRBJ1-4 | TRBV9 | NA | TGTGCCAGCAGCCGGGACGCCTTAGGGGATGAAAAACTGTTTTTT | CASSRDALGDEKLFF
NA | TRBJ2-3 | TRBV11-3 | NA | TGTGCCAGCAGGAACAGGTATTTCACAGATACGCAGTATTTT | CASRNRYFTDTQYF
NA | TRBJ2-7 | TRBV4-1 | NA | TGCGCCAGCAGCCAAGATGTGTGGGGCGAGCAGTACTTC | CASSQDVWGEQYF
TRBD1 | TRBJ2-1 | TRBV19 | NA | TGTGCCAGTAGGTGGACAGGGTCAAGCTCCTACAATGAGCAGTTCTTC | CASRWTGSSSYNEQFF
TRBD2 | TRBJ2-4 | TRBV13 | NA | TGTGCCAGCAGCGCCACTAGCGGGAGTGTCCCCAAAAACATTCAGTACTTC | CASSATSGSVPKNIQYF
NA | TRBJ1-1 | TRBV4-1 | NA | TGCGCCAGCAGCCAAGGTAGGGCCGGCGCTGAAGCTTTCTTT | CASSQGRAGAEAFF
TRBD1 | TRBJ1-2 | TRBV5-4 | NA | TGTGCCAGCAGCTACGAACCAGGGACAGAATTATTC | CASSYEPGTELF
NA | TRBJ2-1 | TRBV7-9 | NA | TGTGCCAGCACTAACCGGGGTGGTGTCCCCTCCTACAATGAGCAGTTCTTC | CASTNRGGVPSYNEQFF
NA | TRBJ1-6 | TRBV6-1 | medium-sized | TGTGCCAGCCTCAGGGAGCCCTATAATTCACCCCTCCACTTT | CASLREPYNSPLHF
TRBD1 | TRBJ1-2 | TRBV30 | NA | TGTGCCTGGTCCAACCCGGGACAGTACTCCTATGGCTACACCTTC | CAWSNPGQYSYGYTF
TRBD1 | TRBJ1-2 | TRBV30 | NA | TGTGCCTGGAGTCAGGGACAGGGGTATGGCTACACCTTC | CAWSQGQGYGYTF
NA | TRBJ1-1 | TRBV5-1 | NA | TGCGCCAGCAGTGACCAGGGTGGGCTTTCCGGTACTGAAGCTTTCTTT | CASSDQGGLSGTEAFF
NA | TRBJ2-2 | TRBV10-2 | NA | TGCGCCAGTTCCCGCCGGGACTTAGTCACCGGGGAGCTGTTTTTT | CASSRRDLVTGELFF
NA | TRBJ1-1 | TRBV18 | NA | TGTGCCAGCTCACCCCTCGGGGCGGACACTGAAGCTTTCTTT | CASSPLGADTEAFF
NA | TRBJ1-2 | TRBV7-9 | NA | TGTGCCAGCAGCGGGGGGGACATAATCCCTACTAACTATGGCTACACCTTC | CASSGGDIIPTNYGYTF
TRBD1 | TRBJ1-2 | TRBV7-2 | NA | TGTGCCAGCAGCTTACAGGGGGCATCCGGCTATGGCTACACCTTC | CASSLQGASGYGYTF
TRBD1 | TRBJ1-2 | TRBV15 | NA | TGTGCCACCAGCAGTAAGGGACAGGGGGCGGGTGGCTACACCTTC | CATSSKGQGAGGYTF
NA | TRBJ1-2 | TRBV21-1 | NA | TGTGCCAGCAGCAACTCATCACCAGGCTACACCTTC | CASSNSSPGYTF
TRBD1 | TRBJ1-1 | TRBV11-1 | once | TGTGCCAGCAGCCTCTACGGACAGGCGAGGACTGAAGCTTTCTTT | CASSLYGQARTEAFF
NA | TRBJ2-3 | TRBV29-1 | NA | TGCAGCGTTGCGGGAGGCACAGATACGCAGTATTTT | CSVAGGTDTQYF
TRBD2 | TRBJ2-1 | TRBV27 | NA | TGTGCCAGCGGCATCTACCGGGACTACACCAATGAGCAGTTCTTC | CASGIYRDYTNEQFF
NA | TRBJ2-7 | TRBV27 | NA | TGTGCCAGCAGTCACTCGCCCACTTACGAGCAGTACTTC | CASSHSPTYEQYF
NA | TRBJ2-7 | TRBV7-2 | NA | TGTGCCAGCAGCTTAGCGGGATACTACGAGCAGTACTTC | CASSLAGYYEQYF
TRBD2 | TRBJ2-7 | TRBV4-3 | NA | TGCGCCAGCAGCCAAGAATGGCTAGCGGGGGGGTACGAGCAGTACTTC | CASSQEWLAGGYEQYF
NA | TRBJ1-1 | TRBV19 | NA | TGTGCCAGTAGTTCCAGCCAGGGAATTGAAGCTTTCTTT | CASSSSQGIEAFF
TRBD1 | TRBJ1-2 | TRBV19 | NA | TGTGCCAGTAGTCTCGGACAGGGGGCAAGAGCTAACTATGGCTACACCTTC | CASSLGQGARANYGYTF
NA | TRBJ1-5 | TRBV5-1 | few | TGCGCCAGCAGCTTGGCGGACAGTAGCAATCAGCCCCAGCATTTT | CASSLADSSNQPQHF
TRBD1 | TRBJ2-1 | TRBV25-1 | NA | TGTGCCAGCAGTGACTCGGACAGGGCCGTCAATGAGCAGTTCTTC | CASSDSDRAVNEQFF
TRBD2 | TRBJ2-1 | TRBV9 | NA | TGTGCCAGCAGCGTAAGCGGGAGAAACCACAATGAGCAGTTCTTC | CASSVSGRNHNEQFF
NA | TRBJ1-2 | TRBV14 | NA | TGTGCCAGCAGCCAAGATTACAGATACTATGGCTACACCTTC | CASSQDYRYYGYTF